The T cell receptor beta chain under discussion was sequenced for a study of CD8 T cells in ankylosing spondylitis. This clonotype was detected a few times. Its antigen is currently unknown. V dropped 4 bases and J dropped 7; count of bases not matched to a gene: 7. Germline V CDR1 and CDR2: SNHLY, FYNNEI. The CDR3 loop spans 14 amino acids. TCRdb independently ran MiXCR on the 5' RACE reads; one entry per CDR3 protein. The sample shows about 160,000 distinct CDR3 sequences, around 18% of them seen only once. Points from the study as a whole: Disease-associated clones were reportedly significantly overrepresented in matched ankylosing spondylitis synovial fluid.

This sequence joins TRBV2 and TRBJ2-1, with 7 bases identical to TRBD2. This clonotype was obtained from a male donor with ankylosing spondylitis or in good health (not recorded which). Material for sequencing was blood, either unsorted or a sorted T cell fraction (not recorded which). The CDR3 DNA reads as TGTGCCAGCAGTGCATTGACTAGCCGGAATGAGCAGTTCTTC. Protein sequence: CASSALTSRNEQFF.